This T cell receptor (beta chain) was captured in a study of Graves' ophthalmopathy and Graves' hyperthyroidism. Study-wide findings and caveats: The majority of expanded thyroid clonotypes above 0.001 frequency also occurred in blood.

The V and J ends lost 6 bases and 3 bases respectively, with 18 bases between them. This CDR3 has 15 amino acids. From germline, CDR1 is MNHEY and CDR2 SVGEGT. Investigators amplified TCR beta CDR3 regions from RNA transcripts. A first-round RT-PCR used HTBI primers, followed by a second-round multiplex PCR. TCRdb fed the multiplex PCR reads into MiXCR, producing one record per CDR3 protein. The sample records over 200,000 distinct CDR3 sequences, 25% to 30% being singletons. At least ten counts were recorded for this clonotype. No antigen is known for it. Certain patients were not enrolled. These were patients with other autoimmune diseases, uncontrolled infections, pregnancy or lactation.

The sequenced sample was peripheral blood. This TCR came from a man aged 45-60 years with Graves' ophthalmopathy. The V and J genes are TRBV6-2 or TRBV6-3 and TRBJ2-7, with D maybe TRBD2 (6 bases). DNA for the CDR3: TGTGCCAGCAGCCAGAGGAGGGTATCCTTCTACGAGCAGTACTTC. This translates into CASSQRRVSFYEQYF.